Shown below are 21 T cell receptor beta chains from a single sample sequenced in a study of CD8 T cells in ankylosing spondylitis (dated by TCRdb to 2017 to 2019). The library relied on 5' RACE. Sequenced on an Illumina HiSeq 2500. In-frame beta chains were kept once TCRdb had trimmed the public reads at Q25 with fastp and called clones with MiXCR. Here each entry gathers all rows of one CDR3 protein and keeps the most common genes and DNA. This sample holds around 39,000 distinct CDR3 sequences; 9.5% to 12% were observed only once. Clones ranked in the top ten supply around 20% of the sample. The sample was synovial fluid, either unsorted or a sorted T cell fraction (not recorded which). These receptors were taken from a male donor with ankylosing spondylitis.

This clonotype was observed many times. The chain joins TRBV20-1 to TRBJ2-7; 9 bases match TRBD2. Germline V gene lookup returns CDR1 DFQATT and CDR2 SNEGSKA (reference sequence). The CDR3 spans 13 residues. Germline trimming cut 6 bases from V and 7 bases from J; bases unmatched to any gene: 10. The CDR3 bases are TGCAGTGCGACCGGGACTAGCAATGAGGAGCAGTACTTC. Residues: CSATGTSNEEQYF.

This clonotype appeared a few times. J is TRBJ2-2 and V is TRBV11-3, with a tentative D call TRBD1 (6 bases). Trimming left V 2 bases short and J 12 bases short, with 16 bases between. In germline, CDR1 is SGHNT, CDR2 YENEEA. The CDR3 covers 14 residues. CDR3 DNA sequence: TGTGCCAGCAGCTTAAACAGGGCAACCGAGAAGCTGTTTTTT. This codes for CASSLNRATEKLFF.

The genes are TRBV29-1 and TRBJ2-1; D remains unclear. The germline V and J ends were trimmed by 7 bases and 4 bases, with 8 bases remaining between them. The CDR3 consists of 11 residues. Germline V gene data show CDR1 as SQVTM and CDR2 as ANQGSEA. The CDR3 here is CSAHGYNEQFF. The CDR3 DNA reads as TGCAGCGCGCACGGTTACAATGAGCAGTTCTTC.

The table lists this clonotype with many counts. CDR3 sequence reads: CASSGSRSGNTIYF. The CDR3 nucleotides read TGTGCCAGCAGTGGGAGTCGCTCTGGAAACACCATATATTTT. The J gene is TRBJ1-3, the V gene TRBV6-1; D is unresolved. CDR3 length: 14 residues. V shed 4 bases and J shed 0 bases, with 7 bases lying between them. Germline assignment: CDR1 MNHNS and CDR2 SASEGT.

In this sample, this clonotype turned up many times. This chain joins TRBV12-3 or TRBV12-4 and TRBJ2-7; D gene unclear. V was shortened by 1 base and J by 7 bases, with 14 bases between the two germline ends. This CDR3 comprises 14 residues. CDR3 region: CASSLGADGEEQYF. CDR3 DNA sequence: TGTGCCAGCAGTTTAGGGGCGGACGGTGAAGAGCAGTACTTC.

In its sample, this clonotype was seen a few times. The chain couples TRBV12-3 or TRBV12-4 to TRBJ2-7, with TRBD1 matching 8 bases. The CDR3 runs to 15 residues. V shed 1 base and J 0 bases; nucleotides not matched to a gene: 2. The CDR3 protein is CASSLGTGPSYEQYF. Here the CDR3 DNA reads TGTGCCAGCAGTTTAGGGACAGGGCCCTCCTACGAGCAGTACTTC.

This clonotype was picked up one time. A read error may be the cause here, since a much bigger clone is one base away. The genes are TRBV3-1 and TRBJ1-1; D ambiguous. V was shortened by 4 bases and J by 3 bases, with 12 bases between the two germline ends. This CDR3 is 14 amino acids long. In germline, CDR1 is LGHDT, CDR2 YNNKEL (reference sequence). The CDR3 DNA reads TGTGCCAGCAGCCTCGATTGGGTGGACACTGAAGCTTTCTTT. It codes for CASSLDWVDTEAFF.

This CDR3 reads CASSLGSGWSHTDTQYF. The CDR3 DNA sequence: TGTGCCAGCAGCTTAGGATCAGGTTGGTCTCACACAGATACGCAGTATTTT. The chain combines TRBV7-9 with TRBJ2-3; no definite D call. The CDR3 runs 17 residues. Trimming took 1 base from V and 2 from J, leaving 16 bases between them. The germline gives CDR1 SEHNR, CDR2 FQNEAQ (reference sequence).

This clonotype was counted ten times or more. The chain joins TRBV6-2 or TRBV6-3 to TRBJ2-7; TRBD2 might be the D (6 bases). The ends were cut back, 8 bases at V and 2 bases at J, with 13 bases in the middle. Germline values: CDR1 MNHEY, CDR2 SVGEGT. There are 13 residues in the CDR3. As DNA, the CDR3 is TGTGCCAGCTGGGGACTGGACCCCTACGAGCAGTACTTC. Translating gives CASWGLDPYEQYF.

This clonotype was observed a few times. This chain joins TRBV6-1 and TRBJ1-5, with D unresolved. V lost 2 bases, J lost 3 bases, and 17 bases lay in between. Germline CDR1 is MNHNS and CDR2 is SASEGT. This CDR3 is built from 17 residues. Written as DNA, the CDR3 is TGTGCCAGCAGTGAACGGGCGGTGGCAATCCTCAATCAGCCCCAGCATTTT. The encoded protein is CASSERAVAILNQPQHF.

Within the sample, this clonotype is medium-sized. The rearrangement uses TRBV7-8 and TRBJ2-1; TRBD1 might be the D (6 bases). V was clipped by 3 bases and J by 3 bases, with 9 bases between them. Germline V gives CDR1 SGHVS, CDR2 FQNEAQ. The CDR3 has 14 residues. CDR3: CASSLGRGYNEQFF. CDR3 in DNA: TGTGCCAGCAGCTTGGGCAGGGGCTACAATGAGCAGTTCTTC.

This clonotype occurred once. Possible read error: a much larger clone is one base away. J is TRBJ2-2 and V is TRBV3-1; D is unresolved. The germline V gene has CDR1 LGHDT and CDR2 YNNKEL (reference sequence). The CDR3 consists of 15 residues. CDR3 region: CATSHPTPNTGELFF. The CDR3 DNA sequence: TGTGCCACCAGCCACCCCACCCCGAACACCGGGGAGCTGTTTTTT.

This clonotype was counted many times. The chain joins TRBV7-8 to TRBJ1-2, with 7 bases lining up with TRBD1. Germline values: CDR1 SGHVS, CDR2 FQNEAQ. V gave up 1 base and J gave up 4 bases; unmatched junction bases: 3. The CDR3 has 14 amino acids. The CDR3 reads CASSLGGQFYGYTF. In DNA form, the CDR3 reads TGTGCCAGCAGCTTAGGGGGACAGTTCTATGGCTACACCTTC.

The rearrangement links TRBV18 to TRBJ2-6; D ambiguous. The CDR3 length is 14 residues. Trimming took 4 bases from V and 4 from J, leaving 8 bases between them. CDR1 is KGHSH, CDR2 LQKENI, per germline. For the CDR3, the DNA is TGTGCCAGCTCACAGCTTAGCGGGGCCAACGTCCTGACTTTC. Translated: CASSQLSGANVLTF.

This clonotype was observed a few times. The chain combines TRBV12-3 or TRBV12-4 with TRBJ2-7; D remains unclear. V dropped 3 bases and J dropped 1 base, with 16 bases sitting between them. This CDR3 comprises 16 residues. This chain's CDR3 is CASSFEVREPSYEQYF. DNA for the CDR3: TGTGCCAGCAGTTTCGAAGTTAGGGAACCTTCCTACGAGCAGTACTTC.

The gene calls are TRBV7-8 and TRBJ2-7; the D gene is possibly TRBD2 (5 bases). CDR1 is SGHVS and CDR2 is FQNEAQ in the germline V gene. The CDR3 runs to 14 residues. V lost 3 bases, J lost 2 bases, and 11 bases lay in between. In nucleotides, the CDR3 is TGTGCCAGCAGCTTTAGCGCAGGAGCCTACGAGCAGTACTTC. It yields the protein CASSFSAGAYEQYF.

The chain links TRBV28 to TRBJ2-1; D is perhaps TRBD2 (5 bases). V lost 1 base and J lost 9, with 16 bases in between. Germline assignment: CDR1 MDHEN and CDR2 SYDVKM. This CDR3 region has 15 residues. The CDR3 region is CASSLYSAETGEQFF. CDR3 in DNA: TGTGCCAGCAGTTTATATAGCGCGGAAACCGGTGAGCAGTTCTTC. The full variable domain, completed using reference TRBV28 and TRBJ2-1, is DVKVTQSSRYLVKRTGEKVFLECVQDMDHENMFWYRQDPGLGLRLIYFSYDVKMKEKGDIPEGYSVSREKKERFSLILESASTNQTSMYLCASSLYSAETGEQFFGPGTRLTVL.

Only a few counts were recorded for this clonotype. As DNA, the CDR3 is TGTGCCAGCAGCTTTTATAAGGAAGACAGGGGTCCCTACGAGCAGTACTTC. It encodes CASSFYKEDRGPYEQYF. This chain links TRBV7-9 with TRBJ2-7, with 8 positions matching TRBD1. Germline V CDR1 and CDR2: SEHNR, FQNEAQ (reference sequence). The junction had 12 bases not matched to a gene; V was cut back by 3 bases and J by 2 bases. CDR3 length: 17 amino acids. The complete variable domain, with remaining parts taken from reference TRBV7-9 and TRBJ2-7, reads DTGVSQNPRHKITKRGQNVTFRCDPISEHNRLYWYRQTLGQGPEFLTYFQNEAQLEKSRLLSDRFSAERPKGSFSTLEIQRTEQGDSAMYLCASSFYKEDRGPYEQYFGPGTRLTVT.

This clonotype turned up a few times. The chain employs TRBV28 and TRBJ2-5, with 7 positions matching TRBD1. V shed 5 bases, J shed 0 bases, and the junction held 9 bases outside the gene matches. Per germline, CDR1 MDHEN and CDR2 SYDVKM. The CDR3 covers 16 residues. CDR3 residues: CASSTGTDLYQETQYF. CDR3 coding DNA: TGTGCCAGCAGTACTGGGACAGATTTGTACCAAGAGACCCAGTACTTC.

A few counts support this clonotype. This rearrangement joins TRBV4-2 to TRBJ2-1; 12 nucleotides align to TRBD2. The V and J ends lost 4 bases and 4 bases, in that order; junction bases with no gene match: 2. Germline V CDR1 and CDR2: LGHNA, YNFKEQ. The CDR3 totals 15 residues. This CDR3 is CASSRTSGNYNEQFF. As DNA, the CDR3 is TGTGCCAGCAGCCGGACTAGCGGGAATTACAATGAGCAGTTCTTC.

This clonotype turned up a few times. The chain combines TRBV7-2 with TRBJ2-1; the match to TRBD1 covers 10 bases. In germline, CDR1 is SGHTA, CDR2 FQGNSA. The trim removed 5 bases at V and 2 bases at J, leaving 6 bases unmatched. This CDR3 has 16 amino acids. CDR3: CASSTPGTGAYNEQFF. In DNA form, the CDR3 reads TGTGCCAGCAGCACTCCCGGGACAGGGGCCTACAATGAGCAGTTCTTC.